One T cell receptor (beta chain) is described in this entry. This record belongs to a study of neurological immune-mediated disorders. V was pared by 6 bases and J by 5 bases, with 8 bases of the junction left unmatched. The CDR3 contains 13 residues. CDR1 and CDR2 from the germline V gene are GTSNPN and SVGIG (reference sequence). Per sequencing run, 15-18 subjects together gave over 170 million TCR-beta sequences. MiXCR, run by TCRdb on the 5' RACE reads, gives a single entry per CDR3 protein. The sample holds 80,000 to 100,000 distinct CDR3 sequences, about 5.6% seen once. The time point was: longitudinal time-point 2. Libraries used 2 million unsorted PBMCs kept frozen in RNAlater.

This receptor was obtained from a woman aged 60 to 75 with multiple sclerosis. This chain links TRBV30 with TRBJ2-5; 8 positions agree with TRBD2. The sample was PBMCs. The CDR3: CACAGGLQETQYF. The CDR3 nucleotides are TGTGCCTGCGCGGGGGGCCTCCAGGAGACCCAGTACTTC.